These 32 T cell receptor beta chains were sequenced from one sample in a study of beta chain features in type 1 diabetes. Expressed TCRB transcripts were sequenced because the entire RNA isolate underwent reverse transcription. Repertoires were generated with immunoSEQ multiplex PCR, while TCRdb's copy carries only in-frame clones and drops some. Here the sample spans around 650,000 clones, 9.5% to 15% being singletons. Broader study findings: TCRB CDR3 length was moderately but significantly reduced in all four CD4+ subsets of Type 1 diabetes patients.

For these TCRs, the target antigens are not known. The specimen sequenced was naive CD4+ T cells from blood. All receptors come from a man aged 30 to 39 with type 1 diabetes.

This clone was observed a handful of times. The chain combines TRBV5-4 with TRBJ2-1; D may correspond to TRBD1 or TRBD2 (5 bases each). CDR1 is SGHNT, CDR2 YYREEE, per germline (reference sequence). This CDR3 region has 18 residues. The germline V and J ends were trimmed by 0 bases and 0 bases, with 16 bases remaining between them. CDR3 protein: CASSLAGERGSSYNEQFF. The CDR3 DNA sequence: TGTGCCAGCAGCTTGGCCGGGGAAAGGGGAAGCTCCTACAATGAGCAGTTCTTC.

V usage is TRBV5-6 and J usage is TRBJ2-3, with a possible D match to TRBD2 (5 bases). Per germline, CDR1 SGHDT and CDR2 YYEEEE. V was cut by 2 bases and J by 2 bases, with 15 bases left in between. This CDR3 region has 16 residues. Here the CDR3 reads CASSLRLSGSTDTQYF. The CDR3, as DNA: TGTGCCAGCAGCTTACGACTAAGCGGTTCCACAGATACGCAGTATTTT.

There are a few counts of this clone. The rearrangement joins TRBV9 to TRBJ1-6; D is possibly TRBD1 (6 bases). V lost 3 bases to trimming and J lost 4 bases, with 14 bases between them. The CDR3 is 16 amino acids. Germline loops: CDR1 SGDLS, CDR2 YYNGEE. In nucleotides, the CDR3 is TGTGCCAGCAGCGGAGGGGGGCAGTTTTATAATTCACCCCTCCACTTT. Its protein product is CASSGGGQFYNSPLHF.

This clone was counted only a few times. The V gene is TRBV18, the J gene TRBJ2-1; 9 bases line up with TRBD1. The CDR3 spans 15 residues. V was clipped by 4 bases and J by 8 bases; unmatched bases: 9. The V gene's germline CDR1 is KGHSH and CDR2 LQKENI. The CDR3 here is CASSRRDRVPDEQFF. CDR3 coding DNA: TGTGCCAGCTCACGACGGGACAGGGTCCCCGATGAGCAGTTCTTC.

This CDR3 is CASSQGLDRGGQPQHF. The CDR3 bases are TGCGCCAGCAGCCAAGGACTAGACAGGGGGGGTCAGCCCCAGCATTTT. The chain carries TRBV4-1 and TRBJ1-5, with 9 bases that match TRBD1. The CDR3 runs 16 residues. V was pared by 1 base and J by 6 bases, with 7 bases of the junction left unmatched. Per germline, CDR1 MGHRA and CDR2 YSYEKL.

The genes are TRBV7-2 and TRBJ2-3, with unresolved D. Per germline, CDR1 SGHTA and CDR2 FQGNSA. V lost 4 bases, J lost 7 bases, and 12 bases lay in between. There are 13 residues in the CDR3. CDR3 DNA sequence: TGTGCCAGCAGCTACCCCCCCGGCCATACGCAGTATTTT. Translating gives CASSYPPGHTQYF.

This clone has a handful of counts. The V call is TRBV5-1, the J call TRBJ2-1; TRBD2 might be the D (5 bases). The CDR3 totals 13 residues. V lost 2 bases and J lost 7, with 10 bases in between. Germline V CDR1 and CDR2: SGHRS, YFSETQ. The CDR3 nucleotides read TGCGCCAGCAGCTTTACCAGCGGAAATGAGCAGTTCTTC. This gives the protein CASSFTSGNEQFF.

In its sample, this clone was seen a few times. The chain carries TRBV19 and TRBJ1-5; possible D gene TRBD1, 5 bases. V was clipped by 3 bases and J by 4 bases, with 13 bases between them. This CDR3 has 15 amino acids. CDR1 is LNHDA and CDR2 is SQIVND in the germline V gene (reference sequence). The DNA of the CDR3 is TGTGCCAGTAGTATGACAGCAAACCAAAATCAGCCCCAGCATTTT. As protein: CASSMTANQNQPQHF. The full variable domain, rest sourced from reference TRBV19 and TRBJ1-5, is DGGITQSPKYLFRKEGQNVTLSCEQNLNHDAMYWYRQDPGQGLRLIYYSQIVNDFQKGDIAEGYSVSREKKESFPLTVTSAQKNPTAFYLCASSMTANQNQPQHFGDGTRLSIL.

This clone was seen once. The chain carries TRBV7-2 and TRBJ2-7; D is tentatively TRBD1 or TRBD2 (5 bases each). CDR3 length equals 17 residues. V lost 5 bases, J lost 4 bases, and 24 bases lay in between. Per the germline V gene, CDR1 is SGHTA and CDR2 is FQGNSA. CDR3 protein: CASSIRDGSVGLYEQYF. The CDR3 DNA is TGTGCCAGCAGCATTAGGGACGGATCCGTGGGCCTTTACGAGCAGTACTTC.

In this sample, this clone turned up a few times. V gene TRBV5-4 combines with J gene TRBJ1-5; D perhaps matches TRBD1 (5 bases). Looked up from germline, CDR1 is SGHNT and CDR2 is YYREEE (reference sequence). There are 14 residues in the CDR3. Deletions cut 5 bases from V and 6 bases from J, with 15 bases between. CDR3: CASSSGPGGQPQHF. The CDR3 DNA reads as TGTGCCAGCAGTTCCGGCCCTGGGGGTCAGCCCCAGCATTTT. The variable domain in full, completed from reference TRBV5-4 and TRBJ1-5, reads ETGVTQSPTHLIKTRGQQVTLRCSSQSGHNTVSWYQQALGQGPQFIFQYYREEENGRGNFPPRFSGLQFPNYSSELNVNALELDDSALYLCASSSGPGGQPQHFGDGTRLSIL.

This clone was counted a few times. This rearrangement joins TRBV10-1 to TRBJ1-2; maybe TRBD1 (6 bases). Germline V CDR1 and CDR2: WNHNN, SYGVQD (reference sequence). V lost 5 bases and J lost 4, with 14 bases in between. The CDR3 totals 14 residues. The CDR3: CASSPQGLGYGYTF. The CDR3 DNA reads as TGCGCCAGCAGTCCTCAGGGGCTCGGCTATGGCTACACCTTC.

This chain joins TRBV7-2 and TRBJ2-5, with TRBD2 identical over 10 bases. CDR1 is SGHTA, CDR2 FQGNSA, per germline. V was clipped by 5 bases and J by 9 bases; unmatched bases: 12. CDR3 length equals 15 residues. The CDR3 region is CASSTWPSGGSAQYF. In nucleotides, the CDR3 is TGTGCCAGCAGCACCTGGCCTAGCGGGGGAAGTGCCCAGTACTTC.

This clone appeared a few times. The chain recombines TRBV30 with TRBJ1-2, with 7 bases fitting TRBD1. The germline gives CDR1 GTSNPN, CDR2 SVGIG (reference sequence). With V trimmed by 8 bases and J by 5 bases, 8 bases remained unmatched. This CDR3 is built from 12 residues. CDR3 region: CAGSTGRYGYTF. For the CDR3, the DNA is TGTGCCGGATCGACAGGGCGATATGGCTACACCTTC.

This clone has more than one count but fewer than ten. The chain uses TRBV2 and TRBJ2-1; the D gene could be TRBD1 or TRBD2 (5 bases each). Per the germline V gene, CDR1 is SNHLY and CDR2 is FYNNEI. V was shortened by 6 bases and J by 13 bases, with 10 bases between the two germline ends. This CDR3 comprises 10 residues. Here the CDR3 DNA reads TGTGCCAGCAGGGGGGACGGCCAGTTCTTC. Protein: CASRGDGQFF.

V usage is TRBV9 and J usage is TRBJ2-7, with TRBD2 as a possible D gene (6 bases). The length of the CDR3 is 14 residues. V gave up 4 bases and J gave up 7 bases, with 18 bases separating them. Germline V gene data show CDR1 as SGDLS and CDR2 as YYNGEE. The CDR3 spells CASSKGGAGREQYF. CDR3 sequence (DNA): TGTGCCAGCAGCAAGGGTGGGGCGGGAAGAGAGCAGTACTTC.

The chain couples TRBV2 to TRBJ1-2; 8 bases are a match to TRBD1. The CDR3 totals 15 residues. In germline, CDR1 is SNHLY, CDR2 FYNNEI. V lost 7 bases to trimming and J lost 2 bases; unmatched junction nucleotides: 9. DNA of the CDR3: TGTGCCAGCAACGGACAGGGTATGAGCAACTATGGCTACACCTTC. It yields the protein CASNGQGMSNYGYTF.

This clone has more than one count but fewer than ten. This chain joins TRBV6-6 and TRBJ1-5; D gene ambiguous. From germline, CDR1 is MNHNY and CDR2 SVGAGI (reference sequence). Trimming left V 3 bases short and J 6 bases short, with 9 bases between. The CDR3 length is 13 residues. CDR3 residues: CASSYDGGQPQHF. In nucleotides, the CDR3 is TGTGCCAGCAGTTATGATGGCGGTCAGCCCCAGCATTTT.

The table lists this clone with many counts. Other DNA sequences of this sample code for an identical CDR3. The V and J genes are TRBV7-9 and TRBJ2-7; the D is unclear. CDR1 and CDR2 (germline): SEHNR, FQNEAQ (reference sequence). Between the trimmed V and J ends, which lost 2 bases and 1 base, there was a span of 3 bases. CDR3 length equals 12 residues. In DNA, the CDR3 is TGTGCCAGCAGCTTAACTTCCTACGAGCAGTACTTC. It encodes CASSLTSYEQYF.

V gene TRBV14 combines with J gene TRBJ1-1; no clear D gene. Germline CDR1 SGHDN, CDR2 FVKESK. The CDR3 sequence is 13 residues long. V was cut by 4 bases and J by 4 bases, with 10 bases left in between. The CDR3 sequence is CASSLGVSTEAFF. CDR3 coding DNA: TGTGCCAGCAGCCTCGGGGTGAGCACTGAAGCTTTCTTT.

The chain couples TRBV5-6 to TRBJ2-5; D is perhaps TRBD1 (6 bases). The CDR3 consists of 15 residues. The V end lost 1 base, the J end lost 5 bases, and 15 bases lay between the germline ends. Germline values: CDR1 SGHDT, CDR2 YYEEEE. For the CDR3, the DNA is TGTGCCAGCAGCTTGCCAGGGGACGACACGGAGACCCAGTACTTC. Its protein is CASSLPGDDTETQYF.

This clone was counted between two and nine times. The gene calls are TRBV29-1 and TRBJ2-1; no clear D gene. CDR1 SQVTM and CDR2 ANQGSEA come from the germline V gene. The CDR3 has 13 residues. Between the trimmed V and J ends, which lost 5 bases and 5 bases, there was a span of 13 bases. The CDR3 spells CSVQAHSNNEQFF. The CDR3 nucleotides read TGCAGCGTTCAAGCGCACTCGAACAATGAGCAGTTCTTC.

The V gene is TRBV10-3, the J gene TRBJ1-2; 8 nucleotides match TRBD1. V gave up 4 bases and J gave up 2 bases; unmatched junction bases: 6. The CDR3 has 15 amino acids. Per germline, CDR1 ENHRY and CDR2 SYGVKD. The CDR3 sequence: CAISGATGANYGYTF. The CDR3 region has the DNA TGTGCCATCAGTGGCGCGACAGGGGCGAACTATGGCTACACCTTC.

This clone was seen a few times. The V and J genes are TRBV27 and TRBJ1-1; unclear D gene. V lost 7 bases and J 2 bases, leaving 11 bases between the germline ends. The V gene's germline CDR1 is MNHEY and CDR2 SMNVEV (reference sequence). The CDR3 consists of 13 residues. CDR3 coding DNA: TGTGCCAGCAAGGCGCAGTCAAACACTGAAGCTTTCTTT. It translates to CASKAQSNTEAFF.

CDR3 nucleotide sequence: TGTGCCAGCTCACCAGTCGCAGGCTCTGGGGCCAACGTCCTGACTTTC. It yields the protein CASSPVAGSGANVLTF. The genes are TRBV18 and TRBJ2-6; D is ambiguous. Germline lookup yields CDR1 KGHSH and CDR2 LQKENI. Trimming cost V 2 bases and J 0 bases, with 8 bases left between them. The CDR3 is 16 residues long.

The genes are TRBV5-6 and TRBJ1-5, with 8 bases matching TRBD1. Germline V CDR1 and CDR2: SGHDT, YYEEEE. V trimming: 4 bases; J trimming: 3 bases; junction bases outside the gene matches: 6. The CDR3 length is 15 residues. This CDR3 reads CASSTGQGTNQPQHF. DNA for the CDR3: TGTGCCAGCAGCACAGGACAGGGAACCAATCAGCCCCAGCATTTT.

This clone has just a few counts. Other DNA sequences from this sample encode an identical CDR3 as well. This CDR3 is CASSQDRGNQPQHF. The CDR3 DNA is TGCGCCAGCAGCCAAGATCGCGGGAATCAGCCCCAGCATTTT. This chain connects TRBV4-3 to TRBJ1-5; D call uncertain. The CDR3 totals 14 residues. CDR1 is LGHNA and CDR2 is YSLEER in the germline V gene. V shed 0 bases and J shed 4 bases, with 7 bases lying between them.

The chain is built from TRBV30 and TRBJ2-5, with a possible D match to TRBD2 (5 bases). There are 13 residues in the CDR3. Between the trimmed V and J ends, which lost 1 base and 9 bases, there was a span of 15 bases. Per the germline V gene, CDR1 is GTSNPN and CDR2 is SVGIG (reference sequence). This CDR3 is CAWSGNSAGAQYF. For the CDR3, the DNA is TGTGCCTGGAGTGGAAATAGCGCCGGCGCCCAGTACTTC. The full variable domain, rest sourced from reference TRBV30 and TRBJ2-5, is SQTIHQWPATLVQPVGSPLSLECTVEGTSNPNLYWYRQAAGRGLQLLFYSVGIGQISSEVPQNLSASRPQDRQFILSSKKLLLSDSGFYLCAWSGNSAGAQYFGPGTRLLVL.

The table lists this clone with a few counts. The V and J genes are TRBV6-5 and TRBJ2-2; D is possibly TRBD1 (5 bases). Trimming shortened V by 6 bases and J by 6 bases, and 8 bases separated the two germline ends. The CDR3 totals 12 residues. Per the germline V gene, CDR1 is MNHEY and CDR2 is SVGAGI. In DNA form, the CDR3 reads TGTGCCAGCAGGTCGACAGCCGGGGAGCTGTTTTTT. Amino acids: CASRSTAGELFF.

A word on this clone: This same CDR3 is encoded by further DNA sequences in the sample. V usage is TRBV9 and J usage is TRBJ1-5, with D perhaps TRBD1 (5 bases). The CDR3 is made up of 15 amino acids. Germline V gene data show CDR1 as SGDLS and CDR2 as YYNGEE. V dropped 0 bases and J dropped 1 base, with 8 bases sitting between them. The CDR3 here is CASSVDGDSNQPQHF. In DNA, the CDR3 is TGTGCCAGCAGCGTAGATGGGGACAGCAATCAGCCCCAGCATTTT.

A word on this clone: Within the sample, other DNA sequences also encode this same CDR3. This chain joins TRBV30 and TRBJ2-7; no reliable D call. V lost 2 bases and J lost 0, with 2 bases in between. The germline gives CDR1 GTSNPN, CDR2 SVGIG (reference sequence). The CDR3 loop spans 11 amino acids. The CDR3 sequence is CAWSLSYEQYF. In DNA, the CDR3 is TGTGCCTGGAGTCTCTCCTACGAGCAGTACTTC.

This clone was seen more than once but under ten times. The rearrangement joins TRBV7-2 to TRBJ2-3, with D perhaps given as TRBD1 or TRBD2 (6 bases each). V was cut by 6 bases and J by 13 bases, with 23 bases left in between. The germline V gene encodes CDR1 SGHTA and CDR2 FQGNSA. The CDR3 contains 14 residues. This CDR3 reads CASRRGAAASQEYF. CDR3 DNA sequence: TGTGCCAGCAGAAGGGGGGCGGCGGCGTCACAGGAGTATTTT.

This clone was observed a few times. The genes are TRBV30 and TRBJ2-6; D is unresolved. The germline V and J ends were trimmed by 8 bases and 0 bases, with 8 bases remaining between them. This CDR3 is 13 amino acids long. The V gene's germline CDR1 is GTSNPN and CDR2 SVGIG (reference sequence). This CDR3 is CAGTASGANVLTF. The CDR3 nucleotides are TGTGCCGGAACAGCCTCTGGGGCCAACGTCCTGACTTTC.